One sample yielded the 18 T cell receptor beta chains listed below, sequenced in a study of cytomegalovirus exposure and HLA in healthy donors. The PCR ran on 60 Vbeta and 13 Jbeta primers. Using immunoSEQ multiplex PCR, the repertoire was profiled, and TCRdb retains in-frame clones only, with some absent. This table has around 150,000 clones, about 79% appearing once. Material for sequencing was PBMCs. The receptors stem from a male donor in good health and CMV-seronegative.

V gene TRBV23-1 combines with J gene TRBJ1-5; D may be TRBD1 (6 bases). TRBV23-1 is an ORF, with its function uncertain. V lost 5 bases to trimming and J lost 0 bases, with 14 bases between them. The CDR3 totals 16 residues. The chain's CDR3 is CASSSGGGHSNQPQHF. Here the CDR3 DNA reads TGCGCCAGCAGTTCCGGTGGGGGACATAGCAATCAGCCCCAGCATTTT.

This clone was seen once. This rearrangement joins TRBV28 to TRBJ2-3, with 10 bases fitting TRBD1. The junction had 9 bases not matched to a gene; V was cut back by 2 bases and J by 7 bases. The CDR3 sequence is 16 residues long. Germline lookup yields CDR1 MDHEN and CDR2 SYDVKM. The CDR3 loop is CASSLGQGGPLNTQYF. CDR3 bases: TGTGCCAGCAGTTTAGGACAGGGGGGACCATTGAATACGCAGTATTTT.

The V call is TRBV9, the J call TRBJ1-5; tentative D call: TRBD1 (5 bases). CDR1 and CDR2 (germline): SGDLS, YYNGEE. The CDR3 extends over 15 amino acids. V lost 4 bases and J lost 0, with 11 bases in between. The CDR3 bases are TGTGCCAGCAGCCCCGGGGGGGGTAGCAATCAGCCCCAGCATTTT. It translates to CASSPGGGSNQPQHF. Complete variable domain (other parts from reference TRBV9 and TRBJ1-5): DSGVTQTPKHLITATGQRVTLRCSPRSGDLSVYWYQQSLDQGLQFLIQYYNGEERAKGNILERFSAQQFPDLHSELNLSSLELGDSALYFCASSPGGGSNQPQHFGDGTRLSIL.

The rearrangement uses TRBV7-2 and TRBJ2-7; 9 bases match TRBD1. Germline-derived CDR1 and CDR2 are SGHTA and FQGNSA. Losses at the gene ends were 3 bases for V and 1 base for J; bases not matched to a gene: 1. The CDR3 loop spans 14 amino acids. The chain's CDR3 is CASSFGTGSYEQYF. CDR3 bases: TGTGCCAGCAGCTTTGGGACAGGGTCCTACGAGCAGTACTTC.

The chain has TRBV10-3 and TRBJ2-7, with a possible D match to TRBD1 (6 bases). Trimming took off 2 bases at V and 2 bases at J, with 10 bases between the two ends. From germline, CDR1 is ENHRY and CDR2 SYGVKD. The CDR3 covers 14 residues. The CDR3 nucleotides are TGTGCCATCAGTGAGACAGGGCAAACCTACGAGCAGTACTTC. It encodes CAISETGQTYEQYF.

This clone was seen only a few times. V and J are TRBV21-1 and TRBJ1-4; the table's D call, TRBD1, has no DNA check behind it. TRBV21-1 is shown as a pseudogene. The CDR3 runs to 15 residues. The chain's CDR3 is CASSKEDRADEKLFF. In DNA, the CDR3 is TGTGCCAGCAGCAAAGAGGACAGGGCCGATGAAAAACTGTTTTTT.

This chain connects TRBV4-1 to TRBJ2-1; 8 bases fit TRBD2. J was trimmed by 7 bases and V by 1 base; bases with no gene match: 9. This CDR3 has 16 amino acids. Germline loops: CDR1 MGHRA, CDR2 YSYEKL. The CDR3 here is CASSQGGSGRGNEQFF. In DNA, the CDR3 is TGCGCCAGCAGCCAAGGGGGAAGCGGGAGAGGTAATGAGCAGTTCTTC.

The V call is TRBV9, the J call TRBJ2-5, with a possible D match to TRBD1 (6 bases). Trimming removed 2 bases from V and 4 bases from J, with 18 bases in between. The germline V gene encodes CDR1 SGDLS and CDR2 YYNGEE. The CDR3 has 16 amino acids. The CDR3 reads CASSVQHTGHRETQYF. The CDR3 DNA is TGTGCCAGCAGCGTCCAACACACAGGGCACAGAGAGACCCAGTACTTC.

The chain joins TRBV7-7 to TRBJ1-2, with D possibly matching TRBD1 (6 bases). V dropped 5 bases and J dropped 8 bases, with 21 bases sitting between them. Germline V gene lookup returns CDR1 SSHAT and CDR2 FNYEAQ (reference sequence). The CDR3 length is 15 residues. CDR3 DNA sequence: TGTGCCAGCAGCCCAGACAGGCCCGGTTCGGGAGGCTACACCTTC. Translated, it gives CASSPDRPGSGGYTF. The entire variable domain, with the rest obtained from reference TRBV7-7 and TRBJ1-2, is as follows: GAGVSQSPRYKVTKRGQDVTLRCDPISSHATLYWYQQALGQGPEFLTYFNYEAQPDKSGLPSDRFSAERPEGSISTLTIQRTEQRDSAMYRCASSPDRPGSGGYTFGSGTRLTVV.

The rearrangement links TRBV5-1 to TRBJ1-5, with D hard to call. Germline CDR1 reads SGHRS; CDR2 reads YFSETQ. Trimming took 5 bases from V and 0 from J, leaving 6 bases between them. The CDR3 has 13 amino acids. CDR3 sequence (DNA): TGCGCCAGCAGTACAGATAGCAATCAGCCCCAGCATTTT. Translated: CASSTDSNQPQHF.

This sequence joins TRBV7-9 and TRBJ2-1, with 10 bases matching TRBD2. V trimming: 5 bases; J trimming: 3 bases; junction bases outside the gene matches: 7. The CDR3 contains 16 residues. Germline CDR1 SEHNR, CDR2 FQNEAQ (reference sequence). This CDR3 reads CASSHGVAGGYNEQFF. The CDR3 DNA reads TGTGCCAGCAGCCATGGGGTAGCGGGGGGCTACAATGAGCAGTTCTTC.

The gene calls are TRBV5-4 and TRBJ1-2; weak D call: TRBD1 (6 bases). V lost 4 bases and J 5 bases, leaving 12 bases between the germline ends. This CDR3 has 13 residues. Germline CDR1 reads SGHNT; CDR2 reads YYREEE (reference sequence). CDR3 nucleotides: TGTGCCAGCAGCAGGCCGGACAGTTATGGCTACACCTTC. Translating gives CASSRPDSYGYTF.

The CDR3 bases are TGTGCCAGCAGCTTTAGCGGGGGGCCCAGCTCCTACAATGAGCAGTTCTTC. Translating it yields CASSFSGGPSSYNEQFF. The J gene is TRBJ2-1, the V gene TRBV5-5, with 10 bases identical to TRBD2. Germline values: CDR1 SGHKS, CDR2 YYEKEE (reference sequence). This CDR3 is 17 amino acids long. With 2 bases clipped from V and 0 bases from J, the junction kept 5 bases outside the gene matches.

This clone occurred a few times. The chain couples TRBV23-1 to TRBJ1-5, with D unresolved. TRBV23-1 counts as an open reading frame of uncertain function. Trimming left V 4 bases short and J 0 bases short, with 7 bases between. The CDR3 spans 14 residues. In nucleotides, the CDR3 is TGCGCCAGCAGTCGAGAAAATAGCAATCAGCCCCAGCATTTT. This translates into CASSRENSNQPQHF.

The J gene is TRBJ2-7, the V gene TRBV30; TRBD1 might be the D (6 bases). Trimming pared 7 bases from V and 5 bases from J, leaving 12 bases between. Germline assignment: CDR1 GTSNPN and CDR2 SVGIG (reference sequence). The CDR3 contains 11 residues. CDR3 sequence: CASRGRDEQYF. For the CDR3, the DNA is TGTGCCTCCAGGGGTCGCGACGAGCAGTACTTC.

CDR3 sequence: CASSLGQGNEQFF. The DNA of the CDR3 is TGTGCCAGCAGCTTAGGACAGGGAAATGAGCAGTTCTTC. The chain couples TRBV7-9 to TRBJ2-1; 7 bases map to TRBD1. With V trimmed by 1 base and J by 7 bases, 1 base remained unmatched. Germline V gene sequence: CDR1 SEHNR, CDR2 FQNEAQ (reference sequence). The CDR3 has 13 residues.

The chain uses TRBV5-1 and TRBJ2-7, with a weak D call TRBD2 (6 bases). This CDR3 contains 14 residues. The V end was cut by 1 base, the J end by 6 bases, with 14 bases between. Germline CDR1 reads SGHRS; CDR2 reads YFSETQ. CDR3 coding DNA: TGCGCCAGCAGCTTGACGGGGACTGGGACCGAGCAGTACTTC. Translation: CASSLTGTGTEQYF.

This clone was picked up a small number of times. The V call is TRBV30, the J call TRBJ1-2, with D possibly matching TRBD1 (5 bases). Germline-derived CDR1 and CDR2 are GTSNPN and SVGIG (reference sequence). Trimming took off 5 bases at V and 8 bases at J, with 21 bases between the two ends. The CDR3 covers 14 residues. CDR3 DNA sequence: TGTGCCTGGTCCCGACGGGGACTCCCGTGGGGCTACACCTTC. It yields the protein CAWSRRGLPWGYTF. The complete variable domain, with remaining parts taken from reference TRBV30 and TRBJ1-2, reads SQTIHQWPATLVQPVGSPLSLECTVEGTSNPNLYWYRQAAGRGLQLLFYSVGIGQISSEVPQNLSASRPQDRQFILSSKKLLLSDSGFYLCAWSRRGLPWGYTFGSGTRLTVV.